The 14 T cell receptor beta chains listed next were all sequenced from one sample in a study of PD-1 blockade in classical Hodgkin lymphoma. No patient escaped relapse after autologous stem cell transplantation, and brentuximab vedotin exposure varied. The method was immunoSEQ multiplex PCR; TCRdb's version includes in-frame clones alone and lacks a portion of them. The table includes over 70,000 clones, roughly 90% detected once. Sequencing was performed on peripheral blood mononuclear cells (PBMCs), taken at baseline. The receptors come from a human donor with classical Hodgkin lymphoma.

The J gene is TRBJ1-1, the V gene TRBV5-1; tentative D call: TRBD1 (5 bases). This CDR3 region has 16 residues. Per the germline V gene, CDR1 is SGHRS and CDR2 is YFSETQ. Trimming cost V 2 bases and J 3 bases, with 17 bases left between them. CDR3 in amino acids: CASSFRVGGYDTEAFF. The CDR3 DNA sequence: TGCGCCAGCAGCTTTCGCGTGGGGGGATATGACACTGAAGCTTTCTTT.

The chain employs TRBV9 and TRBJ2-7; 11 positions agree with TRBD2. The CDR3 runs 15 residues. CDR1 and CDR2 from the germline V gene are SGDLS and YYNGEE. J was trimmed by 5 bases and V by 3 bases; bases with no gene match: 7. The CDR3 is CASSALAGGSDEQYF. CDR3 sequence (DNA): TGTGCCAGCAGCGCGTTAGCGGGAGGGTCTGACGAGCAGTACTTC.

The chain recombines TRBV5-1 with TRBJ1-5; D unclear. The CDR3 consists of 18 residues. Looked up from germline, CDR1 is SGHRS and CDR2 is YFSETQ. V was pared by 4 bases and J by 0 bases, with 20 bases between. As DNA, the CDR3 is TGCGCCAGCAGCCGCCTTTTCGTCGGACCTGATAGCAATCAGCCCCAGCATTTT. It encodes CASSRLFVGPDSNQPQHF. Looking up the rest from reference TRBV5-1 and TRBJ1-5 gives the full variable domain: KAGVTQTPRYLIKTRGQQVTLSCSPISGHRSVSWYQQTPGQGLQFLFEYFSETQRNKGNFPGRFSGRQFSNSRSEMNVSTLELGDSALYLCASSRLFVGPDSNQPQHFGDGTRLSIL.

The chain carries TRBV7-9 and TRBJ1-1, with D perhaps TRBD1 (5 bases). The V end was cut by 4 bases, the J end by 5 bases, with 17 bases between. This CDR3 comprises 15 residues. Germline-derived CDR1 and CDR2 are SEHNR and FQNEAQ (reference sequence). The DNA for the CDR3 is TGTGCCAGCAGCTCCTCCGGGACGACGGGAACTGAAGCTTTCTTT. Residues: CASSSSGTTGTEAFF.

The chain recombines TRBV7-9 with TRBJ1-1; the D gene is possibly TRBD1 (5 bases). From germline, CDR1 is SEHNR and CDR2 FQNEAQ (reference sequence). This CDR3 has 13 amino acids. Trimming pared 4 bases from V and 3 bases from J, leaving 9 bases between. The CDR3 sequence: CASSWGGDTEAFF. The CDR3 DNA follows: TGTGCCAGCAGCTGGGGGGGAGACACTGAAGCTTTCTTT.

CDR3 nucleotides: TGTGCCTGGAATCCGTTGGGGGCGCGGAGTAGCTACACCTTC. Translating gives CAWNPLGARSSYTF. The V call is TRBV30, the J call TRBJ1-2; a weak D match, TRBD1 (6 bases). Germline-derived CDR1 and CDR2 are GTSNPN and SVGIG (reference sequence). V lost 4 bases, J lost 9 bases, and 21 bases lay in between. The CDR3 consists of 14 residues.

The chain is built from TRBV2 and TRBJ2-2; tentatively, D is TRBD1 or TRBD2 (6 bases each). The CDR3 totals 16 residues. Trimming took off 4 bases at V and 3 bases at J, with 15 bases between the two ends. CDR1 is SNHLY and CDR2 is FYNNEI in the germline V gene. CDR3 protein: CASSGWWGADTGELFF. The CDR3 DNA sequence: TGTGCCAGCAGTGGGTGGTGGGGGGCGGACACCGGGGAGCTGTTTTTT.

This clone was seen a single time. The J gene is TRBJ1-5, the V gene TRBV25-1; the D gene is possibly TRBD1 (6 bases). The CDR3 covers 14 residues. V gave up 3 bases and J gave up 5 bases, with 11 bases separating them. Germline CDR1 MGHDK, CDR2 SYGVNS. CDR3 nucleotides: TGTGCCAGCAGTGAGACAGGCTGGGATCAGCCCCAGCATTTT. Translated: CASSETGWDQPQHF.

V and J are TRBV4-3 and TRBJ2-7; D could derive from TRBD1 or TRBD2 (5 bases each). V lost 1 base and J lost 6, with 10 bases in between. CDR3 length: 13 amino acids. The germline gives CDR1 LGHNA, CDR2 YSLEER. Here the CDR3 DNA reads TGCGCCAGCAGCCAAGTTGGGGGTCTCGAGCAGTACTTC. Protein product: CASSQVGGLEQYF.

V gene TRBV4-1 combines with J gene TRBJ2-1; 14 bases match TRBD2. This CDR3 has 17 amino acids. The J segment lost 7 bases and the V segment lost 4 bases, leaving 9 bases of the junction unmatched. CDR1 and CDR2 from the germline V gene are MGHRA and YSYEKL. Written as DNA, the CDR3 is TGCGCCAGCAGCCTTACCGGGACTAGCGGGAGTGATAATGAGCAGTTCTTC. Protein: CASSLTGTSGSDNEQFF.

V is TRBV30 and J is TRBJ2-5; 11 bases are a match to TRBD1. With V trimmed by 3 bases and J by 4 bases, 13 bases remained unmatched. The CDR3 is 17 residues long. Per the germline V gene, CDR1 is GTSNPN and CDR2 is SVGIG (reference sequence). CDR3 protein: CAWRGRDRGIERETQYF. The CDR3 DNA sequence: TGTGCCTGGAGGGGTCGGGACAGGGGGATCGAACGAGAGACCCAGTACTTC.

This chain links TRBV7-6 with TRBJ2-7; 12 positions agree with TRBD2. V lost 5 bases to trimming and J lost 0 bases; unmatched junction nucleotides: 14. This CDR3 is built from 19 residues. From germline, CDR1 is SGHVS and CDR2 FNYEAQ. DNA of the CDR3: TGTGCCAGCAGCGTAACTAGCGGGAGGCTTTCGGGAAGCTCCTACGAGCAGTACTTC. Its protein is CASSVTSGRLSGSSYEQYF.

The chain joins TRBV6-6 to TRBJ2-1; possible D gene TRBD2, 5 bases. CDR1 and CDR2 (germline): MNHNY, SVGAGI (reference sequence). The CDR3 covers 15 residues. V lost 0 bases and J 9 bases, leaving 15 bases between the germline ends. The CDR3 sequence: CASSYSRPGEAEQFF. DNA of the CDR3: TGTGCCAGCAGTTACTCACGCCCCGGGGAAGCTGAGCAGTTCTTC.

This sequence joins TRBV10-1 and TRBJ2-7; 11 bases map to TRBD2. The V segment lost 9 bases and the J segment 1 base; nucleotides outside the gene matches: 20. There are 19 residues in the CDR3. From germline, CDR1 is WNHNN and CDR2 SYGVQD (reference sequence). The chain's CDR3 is CARPRWRARASGRSYEQYF. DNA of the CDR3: TGCGCCAGACCCAGGTGGAGGGCTCGCGCTAGCGGGAGGTCCTACGAGCAGTACTTC.